One sample yielded the 29 T cell receptor beta chains listed below, sequenced in a study of T cell clonality in common variable immunodeficiency. TCRdb's table, derived via immunoSEQ multiplex PCR, lists solely in-frame clones and lacks some. The sample is made up of about 47,000 clones, none counted only once. Sequencing was done on a sample of peripheral blood mononuclear cells. Receptors originate from a person aged 18 to 70 in good health.

This clone was counted many times. The CDR3 end is not reached by the read, which stops 3 residues before it; the germline J gene fills it in. The gene calls are TRBV5-1 and TRBJ2-7, with 7 bases lining up with TRBD2. This CDR3 has 15 residues. CDR1 and CDR2 from the germline V gene are SGHRS and YFSETQ. V was clipped by 2 bases and J by 2 bases; unmatched bases: 7. CDR3 DNA, as far as it was read: TGCGCCAGCAGCTTTGGGCCAGCGGGGACCTACGAG. As protein: CASSFGPAGTYE. The whole CDR3 protein reads CASSFGPAGTYEQYF.

There are many counts of this clone. The CDR3 bases that were read are TGCGCCAGCAGCTTGGAGTTGGGACAGGTCTATGGC. Translated, it gives CASSLELGQVYG. The full CDR3 sequence reads CASSLELGQVYGYTF. V gene TRBV5-1 combines with J gene TRBJ1-2; 8 nucleotides match TRBD1. The CDR3 is cut off 3 residues early in the read; its end comes from the germline J gene. With V trimmed by 0 bases and J by 4 bases, 5 bases remained unmatched. CDR1 SGHRS and CDR2 YFSETQ come from the germline V gene. This CDR3 spans 15 amino acids.

This clone has just a few counts. The read ends 3 residues before the CDR3 terminus; that terminus is restored from the germline J gene. V is TRBV11-2 and J is TRBJ2-7, with D unresolved. V lost 0 bases and J 2 bases, leaving 5 bases between the germline ends. The CDR3 has 13 residues. Looked up from germline, CDR1 is SGHAT and CDR2 is FQNNGV. CDR3 bases read: TGTGCCAGCAGCTTAGATGCGGCCTACGAG. Its protein product is CASSLDAAYE. The full CDR3 is CASSLDAAYEQYF. Combining the CDR3 with reference TRBV11-2 and TRBJ2-7 gives the whole variable domain EAGVAQSPRYKIIEKRQSVAFWCNPISGHATLYWYQQILGQGPKLLIQFQNNGVVDDSQLPKDRFSAERLKGVDSTLKIQPAKLEDSAVYLCASSLDAAYEQYFGPGTRLTVT.

This clone occurred many times. This chain's CDR3 is CASSLEGGETQYF. The sequenced part of the CDR3 DNA is TGTGCCAGCAGCTTGGAGGGCGGGGAGACC. The J gene is TRBJ2-5, the V gene TRBV5-5, with a weak D call TRBD2 (5 bases). The CDR3 is cut off 3 residues early in the read; its end comes from the germline J gene. This CDR3 has 13 residues. Deletions cut 0 bases from V and 5 bases from J, with 8 bases between. Germline V gene sequence: CDR1 SGHKS, CDR2 YYEKEE (reference sequence).

This clone was counted at least ten times. The read halts 3 residues ahead of the CDR3 end, with the missing end drawn from the germline J gene. This rearrangement joins TRBV5-1 to TRBJ2-2; D is perhaps TRBD2 (5 bases). The CDR3 has 16 residues. CDR1 and CDR2 (germline): SGHRS, YFSETQ. With 0 bases removed from V and 4 bases from J, the gap between germline ends came to 13 bases. Here the CDR3 reads CASSLDVTRGTGELFF. The sequenced CDR3 bases are TGCGCCAGCAGCTTGGACGTGACCCGGGGCACCGGGGAG.

Of note for this clone: The read is 3 residues too short to cover the CDR3 end, so that end is filled in from the germline J gene. This chain uses TRBV19 with TRBJ2-3; TRBD1 matches at 8 bases. Germline V lookup: CDR1 LNHDA, CDR2 SQIVND (reference sequence). The CDR3 runs 14 residues. The CDR3 DNA, read in part, is TGTGCCAGTTGGGGGGCAGGGGGCAATCAGCCG. This gives the protein CASWGAGGNQP. The CDR3 as a whole reads CASWGAGGNQPQYF.

Turning to this clone: Read sequence stops 3 residues before the CDR3 end, and the germline J gene provides the missing end. The V gene is TRBV6-7, the J gene TRBJ2-7; D unclear. TRBV6-7 is placed among ORFs of uncertain function. This CDR3 contains 14 residues. Trimming took off 0 bases at V and 5 bases at J, with 11 bases between the two ends. The CDR3 spells CASSYSAARNEQYF. Incomplete CDR3 DNA: TGTGCCAGCAGTTACTCGGCGGCTAGGAACGAG.

This clone was recorded many times. Sequencing ends 3 residues short of the CDR3 end; the germline J gene provides the rest. V usage is TRBV5-1 and J usage is TRBJ1-3; perhaps TRBD1 as D (6 bases). Trimming took 4 bases from V and 2 from J, leaving 7 bases between them. Germline CDR1 reads SGHRS; CDR2 reads YFSETQ. There are 13 residues in the CDR3. CDR3 DNA, as far as it was read: TGCGCCAGCAGCCAGGGGACTGGAAACACC. Translation gives CASSQGTGNT. The CDR3 in its entirety is CASSQGTGNTIYF.

On this clone itself: The read falls 3 residues short of the CDR3 end, and the missing part is taken from the germline J gene. This chain connects TRBV2 to TRBJ1-2; 7 nucleotides agree with TRBD1. The germline V gene encodes CDR1 SNHLY and CDR2 FYNNEI. CDR3 length: 14 amino acids. V lost 7 bases, J lost 3 bases, and 8 bases stayed unmatched. The CDR3 reads CASTEQGSDYGYTF. The covered CDR3 bases are TGTGCCAGCACCGAACAGGGGTCGGACTATGGC.

With regard to this clone: The read stops 3 residues short of the end of the CDR3; the missing end is completed from the germline J gene. This chain joins TRBV6-2 or TRBV6-3 and TRBJ1-1; D is perhaps TRBD1 (5 bases). Trimming shortened V by 0 bases and J by 5 bases, and 16 bases separated the two germline ends. Germline V gene lookup returns CDR1 MNHEY and CDR2 SVGEGT. This CDR3 comprises 16 residues. CDR3 loop: CASSYSEGREGTEAFF. Partial CDR3 DNA: TGTGCCAGCAGTTACTCAGAGGGCAGGGAGGGGACTGAA.

This clone turned up a few times. Sequencing ends 3 residues short of the CDR3 end; the germline J gene provides the rest. The gene calls are TRBV30 and TRBJ1-4, with 7 nucleotides matching TRBD1. CDR1 and CDR2 from the germline V gene are GTSNPN and SVGIG (reference sequence). The CDR3 spans 17 residues. Incomplete CDR3 DNA: TGTGCCTGGAGTGACAGGGGAGTGAGCTCCTATAATTCACCA. Translated: CAWSDRGVSSYNSP. The full CDR3 reads CAWSDRGVSSYNSPLFF.

This clone came up many times. With the read ending 3 residues before the CDR3 end, the germline J gene is used to fill in that end. The chain is built from TRBV19 and TRBJ2-7; weak D call: TRBD2 (6 bases). The CDR3 is 14 amino acids. V lost 4 bases to trimming and J lost 2 bases, with 12 bases between them. Germline CDR1 is LNHDA and CDR2 is SQIVND (reference sequence). CDR3 sequence: CASSTTGLTYEQYF. CDR3 DNA, as far as it was read: TGTGCCAGTAGTACAACGGGACTCACCTACGAG.

The sample holds many counts of this clone. The read terminates 3 residues ahead of where the CDR3 ends, so the germline J gene completes it. This sequence joins TRBV11-2 and TRBJ2-2, with TRBD2 matching over 7 bases. V was clipped by 5 bases and J by 7 bases; unmatched bases: 10. In germline, CDR1 is SGHAT, CDR2 FQNNGV. The CDR3 has 15 residues. CDR3 protein: CASSARGLADGELFF. The covered CDR3 bases are TGTGCCAGCAGCGCCCGAGGGCTAGCGGACGGGGAG.

Ten or more counts support this clone. The missing CDR3 end, 3 residues past where the read stops, is filled in from the germline J gene. This chain joins TRBV5-1 and TRBJ2-1, with D perhaps TRBD2 (6 bases). Germline V gives CDR1 SGHRS, CDR2 YFSETQ. The CDR3 has 14 amino acids. Trimming removed 0 bases from V and 7 bases from J, with 11 bases in between. The part of the CDR3 DNA that was read is TGCGCCAGCAGCTTGGCCCCGGGACTTAATGAG. It specifies CASSLAPGLNE. The full CDR3 sequence reads CASSLAPGLNEQFF. Looking up the rest from reference TRBV5-1 and TRBJ2-1 gives the full variable domain: KAGVTQTPRYLIKTRGQQVTLSCSPISGHRSVSWYQQTPGQGLQFLFEYFSETQRNKGNFPGRFSGRQFSNSRSEMNVSTLELGDSALYLCASSLAPGLNEQFFGPGTRLTVL.

In its sample, this clone was seen many times. The missing CDR3 end, 3 residues past where the read stops, is filled in from the germline J gene. V usage is TRBV2 and J usage is TRBJ2-2, with a weak D call TRBD1 (5 bases). V was shortened by 6 bases and J by 6 bases, with 17 bases between the two germline ends. From germline, CDR1 is SNHLY and CDR2 FYNNEI. The CDR3 contains 15 residues. Here the CDR3 reads CASRRPDTRAGELFF. The DNA read from the CDR3 is TGTGCCAGCAGACGACCGGACACCCGAGCCGGGGAG.

This clone was picked up many times. The read terminates 3 residues ahead of where the CDR3 ends, so the germline J gene completes it. V and J are TRBV5-4 and TRBJ2-5; D perhaps matches TRBD1 (6 bases). The V gene's germline CDR1 is SGHNT and CDR2 YYREEE (reference sequence). This CDR3 contains 15 residues. V was pared by 3 bases and J by 5 bases, with 17 bases between. CDR3 DNA (partial): TGTGCCAGCAGCTCCTACAGGGAAAGGGCCGAGACC. Translated: CASSSYRERAET. The CDR3 reads in full as CASSSYRERAETQYF.

Notes on this clone: The CDR3 end lies 3 residues beyond the end of the read and is filled in from the germline J gene. This sequence joins TRBV20-1 and TRBJ2-7, with 9 bases fitting TRBD1. This CDR3 has 14 amino acids. The trim removed 7 bases at V and 2 bases at J, leaving 9 bases unmatched. Germline loops: CDR1 DFQATT, CDR2 SNEGSKA (reference sequence). CDR3 DNA (partial): TGCAGTGTCTACTCCGGGACAGGGACCTACGAG. Its translation: CSVYSGTGTYE. The full CDR3 is CSVYSGTGTYEQYF.

This clone has ten or more counts. Read coverage stops 3 residues before the CDR3 terminus; the germline J gene supplies the remainder. The rearrangement uses TRBV5-1 and TRBJ2-7; D remains ambiguous. CDR3 length equals 14 residues. V gave up 0 bases and J gave up 1 base, with 8 bases separating them. The germline V gene encodes CDR1 SGHRS and CDR2 YFSETQ. CDR3 bases read: TGCGCCAGCAGCTTGGATCCTATATCCTACGAG. Residues: CASSLDPISYE. The whole CDR3 protein reads CASSLDPISYEQYF.

CDR3 DNA (partial): TGTGCCAGCAGTGACGGGACAGGCACTGAA. Amino acids: CASSDGTGTE. The entire CDR3 is CASSDGTGTEAFF. The chain recombines TRBV2 with TRBJ1-1; 8 nucleotides agree with TRBD1. The missing CDR3 end, 3 residues past where the read stops, is filled in from the germline J gene. The CDR3 runs 13 residues. Germline lookup yields CDR1 SNHLY and CDR2 FYNNEI. V gave up 3 bases and J gave up 4 bases; unmatched junction bases: 1.

This clone was picked up a small number of times. The read stops 3 residues short of the end of the CDR3; the missing end is completed from the germline J gene. V usage is TRBV2 and J usage is TRBJ2-1; TRBD2 agrees at 15 bases. The V segment lost 5 bases and the J segment 4 bases; nucleotides outside the gene matches: 3. This CDR3 spans 16 amino acids. The germline V gene has CDR1 SNHLY and CDR2 FYNNEI. The DNA read from the CDR3 is TGTGCCAGCAGTTTCGGACTAGCGGGAGGGTACAATGAG. This encodes CASSFGLAGGYNE. The whole CDR3 region reads CASSFGLAGGYNEQFF. The variable domain in full, with the rest retrieved from reference TRBV2 and TRBJ2-1, is EPEVTQTPSHQVTQMGQEVILRCVPISNHLYFYWYRQILGQKVEFLVSFYNNEISEKSEIFDDQFSVERPDGSNFTLKIRSTKLEDSAMYFCASSFGLAGGYNEQFFGPGTRLTVL.

In this sample, this clone turned up many times. The read stops 3 residues short of the end of the CDR3; the missing end is completed from the germline J gene. The chain is built from TRBV5-1 and TRBJ2-2; 14 bases align to TRBD2. CDR1 is SGHRS and CDR2 is YFSETQ in the germline V gene. With V trimmed by 0 bases and J by 5 bases, 0 bases remained unmatched. The CDR3 has 16 amino acids. The chain's CDR3 is CASSLGTSGRTGELFF. CDR3 DNA (partial): TGCGCCAGCAGCTTGGGGACTAGCGGGAGGACCGGGGAG.

This clone was recorded many times. The read ends 3 residues early relative to the CDR3; the germline J gene fills the gap. The chain links TRBV5-1 to TRBJ1-5, with a possible D match to TRBD1 (5 bases). The germline gives CDR1 SGHRS, CDR2 YFSETQ. V was cut by 4 bases and J by 6 bases, with 11 bases left in between. CDR3 length: 13 amino acids. The CDR3 spells CASSLQGGQPQHF. The part of the CDR3 DNA that was read is TGCGCCAGCAGCCTGCAGGGAGGTCAGCCC.

This clone was recorded at least ten times. The read comes to an end 3 residues before the CDR3 does, leaving the germline J gene to fill in the end. This rearrangement joins TRBV10-3 to TRBJ1-6, with 7 nucleotides matching TRBD1. The germline V gene encodes CDR1 ENHRY and CDR2 SYGVKD. The CDR3 runs 15 residues. J gave up 6 bases and V 5 bases, and 7 bases lay outside the gene matches. CDR3: CAISTGASSNSPLHF. The CDR3 bases that were read are TGTGCCATCAGTACAGGGGCCAGTAGTAATTCACCC.

At least ten counts were recorded for this clone. The CDR3 end is not reached by the read, which stops 3 residues before it; the germline J gene fills it in. The rearrangement links TRBV19 to TRBJ1-3, with D possibly TRBD1 on 5 matching bases. V was trimmed by 1 base and J by 0 bases, leaving 10 bases between them. The CDR3 runs to 16 residues. Germline assignment: CDR1 LNHDA and CDR2 SQIVND (reference sequence). The CDR3 bases that were read are TGTGCCAGTAGTATAGTCGACAGATTCTCTGGAAACACC. Translated: CASSIVDRFSGNT. In full, the CDR3 is CASSIVDRFSGNTIYF. The full variable domain, its missing parts supplied by reference TRBV19 and TRBJ1-3, is DGGITQSPKYLFRKEGQNVTLSCEQNLNHDAMYWYRQDPGQGLRLIYYSQIVNDFQKGDIAEGYSVSREKKESFPLTVTSAQKNPTAFYLCASSIVDRFSGNTIYFGEGSWLTVV.

With regard to this clone: The sequence runs out 3 residues before the end of the CDR3; the remainder is reconstructed from the germline J gene. J is TRBJ1-5 and V is TRBV29-1, with TRBD1 identical over 7 bases. Germline V gene lookup returns CDR1 SQVTM and CDR2 ANQGSEA. V was pared by 4 bases and J by 4 bases, with 1 base of the junction left unmatched. The CDR3 consists of 12 residues. The sequenced part of the CDR3 DNA is TGCAGCGTTGTACAGGGGAATCAGCCC. It encodes CSVVQGNQP. The whole CDR3 protein is CSVVQGNQPQHF.

This clone was seen repeatedly, ten times or more. CDR3 residues: CSVTLQGSYEQYF. The covered CDR3 bases are TGCAGCGTGACCCTGCAGGGGTCCTACGAG. V gene TRBV29-1 combines with J gene TRBJ2-7, with D maybe TRBD1 (6 bases). The read ends 3 residues shy of where the CDR3 ends; the end is completed using the germline J gene. Germline CDR1 SQVTM, CDR2 ANQGSEA. The CDR3 runs 13 residues. V was shortened by 6 bases and J by 1 base, with 13 bases between the two germline ends.

On this clone itself: The read falls 3 residues short of the CDR3 end, and the missing part is taken from the germline J gene. This chain connects TRBV7-9 to TRBJ2-1; TRBD1 agrees at 8 bases. The CDR3 extends over 15 amino acids. Germline V gene data show CDR1 as SEHNR and CDR2 as FQNEAQ (reference sequence). V lost 5 bases to trimming and J lost 7 bases; unmatched junction nucleotides: 10. CDR3 DNA (partial): TGTGCCAGCAGCCAAGGACAGGGTGGCTTGAATGAG. It encodes CASSQGQGGLNE. The CDR3, in full, reads CASSQGQGGLNEQFF.

This clone was seen at least ten times. The CDR3 end lies 3 residues beyond the end of the read and is filled in from the germline J gene. This chain joins TRBV20-1 and TRBJ1-4; D not certain. Trimming removed 4 bases from V and 3 bases from J, with 9 bases in between. Germline values: CDR1 DFQATT, CDR2 SNEGSKA (reference sequence). The CDR3 length is 13 residues. The CDR3 bases that were read are TGCAGTGCTATTTTTCCAGCTAATGAAAAA. This sequence encodes CSAIFPANEK. Given in full, the CDR3 is CSAIFPANEKLFF.

Comment on this clone: The read ends 3 residues early relative to the CDR3; the germline J gene fills the gap. The V and J genes are TRBV18 and TRBJ2-3; D is unclear. There are 15 residues in the CDR3. Looked up from germline, CDR1 is KGHSH and CDR2 is LQKENI. The sequenced CDR3 bases are TGTGCCAGCTCACCAATCGGGTGGAGCAATCAGCCG. Translated: CASSPIGWSNQP. The full CDR3 reads CASSPIGWSNQPQYF.